This TCR beta chain was sequenced in a study of blood T cells in healthy people across ages. V lost 4 bases, J lost 4 bases, and 4 bases stayed unmatched. The CDR3 is made up of 13 amino acids. A second PCR, run for about 7 to 12 cycles, used a sample-barcoded 5' primer plus a J-beta primer mix. MiXCR, run by TCRdb on the 5' RACE reads, gives a single entry per CDR3 protein. Of 700,000 to 800,000 distinct CDR3 sequences detected, approximately 43% appear once; the ten largest clones hold 20% to 25%. This clonotype was sampled from a woman in her sixties in good health. V is TRBV12-3 or TRBV12-4 and J is TRBJ2-7; 7 nucleotides agree with TRBD1. Sample: blood. The CDR3 is CASSSQQGYEQYF. The CDR3, as DNA: TGTGCCAGCAGTTCGCAACAGGGGTACGAGCAGTACTTC.